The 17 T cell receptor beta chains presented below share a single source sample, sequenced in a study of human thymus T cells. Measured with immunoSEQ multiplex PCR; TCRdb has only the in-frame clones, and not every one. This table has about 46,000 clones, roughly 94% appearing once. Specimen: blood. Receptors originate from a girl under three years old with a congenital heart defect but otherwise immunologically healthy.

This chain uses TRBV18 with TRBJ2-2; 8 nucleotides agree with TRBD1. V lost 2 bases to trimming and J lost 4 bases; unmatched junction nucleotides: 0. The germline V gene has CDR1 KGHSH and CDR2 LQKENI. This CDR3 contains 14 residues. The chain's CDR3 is CASSPTGGTGELFF. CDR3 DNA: TGTGCCAGCTCACCAACAGGGGGCACCGGGGAGCTGTTTTTT.

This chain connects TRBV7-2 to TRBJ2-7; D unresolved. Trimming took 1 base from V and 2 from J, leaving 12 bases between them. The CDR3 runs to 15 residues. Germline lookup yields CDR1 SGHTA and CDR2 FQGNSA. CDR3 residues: CASSLGRLYPYEQYF. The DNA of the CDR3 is TGTGCCAGCAGCTTAGGGCGGCTCTATCCCTACGAGCAGTACTTC.

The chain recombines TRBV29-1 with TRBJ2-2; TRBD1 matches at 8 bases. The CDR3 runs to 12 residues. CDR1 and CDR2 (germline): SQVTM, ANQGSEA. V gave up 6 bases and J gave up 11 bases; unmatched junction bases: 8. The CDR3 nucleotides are TGCAGCGTGGGCCAACAGGGGGTAGAGCTGTTTTTT. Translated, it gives CSVGQQGVELFF.

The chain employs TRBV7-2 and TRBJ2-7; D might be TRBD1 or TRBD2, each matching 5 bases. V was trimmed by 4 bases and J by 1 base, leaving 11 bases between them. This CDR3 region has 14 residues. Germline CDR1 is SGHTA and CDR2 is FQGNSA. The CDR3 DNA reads TGTGCCAGCAGCTCGGGACGTCTTTCCTACGAGCAGTACTTC. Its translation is CASSSGRLSYEQYF.

CDR3 nucleotide sequence: TGTGCCAGCAGTTACTCGAGCAATCCCTACAATGAGCAGTTCTTC. Protein sequence: CASSYSSNPYNEQFF. This chain joins TRBV6-5 and TRBJ2-1; D unresolved. The germline CDR1 and CDR2 sequences are MNHEY and SVGAGI. The V and J ends lost 0 bases and 2 bases respectively, with 8 bases between them. This CDR3 spans 15 amino acids.

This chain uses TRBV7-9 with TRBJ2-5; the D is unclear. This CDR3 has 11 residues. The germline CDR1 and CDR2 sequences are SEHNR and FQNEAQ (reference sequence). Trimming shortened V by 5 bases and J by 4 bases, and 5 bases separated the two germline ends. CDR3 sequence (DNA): TGTGCCAGCAGCCCTTTAGAGACCCAGTACTTC. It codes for CASSPLETQYF.

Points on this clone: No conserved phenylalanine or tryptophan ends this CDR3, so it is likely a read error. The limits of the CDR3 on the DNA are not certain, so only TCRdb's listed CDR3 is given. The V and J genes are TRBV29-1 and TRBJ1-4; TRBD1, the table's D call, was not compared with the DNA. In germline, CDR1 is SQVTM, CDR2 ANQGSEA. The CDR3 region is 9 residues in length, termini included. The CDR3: CSVEDRASL.

The CDR3 reads CASSLEGLAGGYNEQFF. As DNA, the CDR3 is TGTGCCAGCAGCTTAGAGGGACTAGCGGGAGGCTACAATGAGCAGTTCTTC. V usage is TRBV13 and J usage is TRBJ2-1; 15 nucleotides match TRBD2. The CDR3 length is 17 residues. The ends lost 1 base at V and 3 bases at J; junction bases unmatched: 1. Germline V CDR1 and CDR2: PRHDT, FYEKMQ (reference sequence).

The CDR3 is CASSLAERWNQPQHF. DNA of the CDR3: TGTGCCAGCAGTTTAGCAGAACGGTGGAATCAGCCCCAGCATTTT. The V and J genes are TRBV28 and TRBJ1-5; no clear D gene. In germline, CDR1 is MDHEN, CDR2 SYDVKM. Trimming stripped 2 bases from V and 4 bases from J, with 12 bases between. The CDR3 contains 15 residues.

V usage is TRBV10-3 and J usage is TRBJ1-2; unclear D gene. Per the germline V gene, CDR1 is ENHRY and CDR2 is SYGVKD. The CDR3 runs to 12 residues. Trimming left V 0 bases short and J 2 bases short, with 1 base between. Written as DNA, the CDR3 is TGTGCCATCAGTGAGTCGAACTATGGCTACACCTTC. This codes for CAISESNYGYTF.

The CDR3 region is CSVGPISTGGFYTEAFF. Written as DNA, the CDR3 is TGCAGCGTTGGCCCCATCTCGACAGGGGGATTTTACACTGAAGCTTTCTTT. The genes are TRBV29-1 and TRBJ1-1; 9 nucleotides align to TRBD1. Trimming cost V 4 bases and J 3 bases; bases outside gene matches: 15. The CDR3 has 17 amino acids. Per the germline V gene, CDR1 is SQVTM and CDR2 is ANQGSEA.

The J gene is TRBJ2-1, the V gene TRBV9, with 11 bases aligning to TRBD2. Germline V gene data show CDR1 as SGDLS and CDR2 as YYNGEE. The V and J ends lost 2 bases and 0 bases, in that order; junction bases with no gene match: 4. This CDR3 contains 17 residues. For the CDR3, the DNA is TGTGCCAGCAGCGTCCCTAGCGGGAGGAGCTCCTACAATGAGCAGTTCTTC. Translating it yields CASSVPSGRSSYNEQFF.

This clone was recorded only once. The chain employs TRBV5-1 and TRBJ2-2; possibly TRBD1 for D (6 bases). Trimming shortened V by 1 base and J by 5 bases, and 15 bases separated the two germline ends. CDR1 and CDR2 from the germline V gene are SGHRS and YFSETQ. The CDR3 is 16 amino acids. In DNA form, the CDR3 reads TGCGCCAGCAGCTTGTCTGGACAGTGGGTGACCGGGGAGCTGTTTTTT. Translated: CASSLSGQWVTGELFF. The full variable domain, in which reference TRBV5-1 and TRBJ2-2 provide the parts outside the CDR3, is KAGVTQTPRYLIKTRGQQVTLSCSPISGHRSVSWYQQTPGQGLQFLFEYFSETQRNKGNFPGRFSGRQFSNSRSEMNVSTLELGDSALYLCASSLSGQWVTGELFFGEGSRLTVL.

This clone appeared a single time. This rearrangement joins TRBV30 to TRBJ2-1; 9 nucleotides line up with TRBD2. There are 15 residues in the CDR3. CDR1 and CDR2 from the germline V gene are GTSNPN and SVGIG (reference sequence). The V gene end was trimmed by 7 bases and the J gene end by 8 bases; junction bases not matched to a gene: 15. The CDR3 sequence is CAFQIAGVLGDEQFF. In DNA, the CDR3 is TGTGCCTTCCAAATAGCGGGAGTCTTAGGAGATGAGCAGTTCTTC.

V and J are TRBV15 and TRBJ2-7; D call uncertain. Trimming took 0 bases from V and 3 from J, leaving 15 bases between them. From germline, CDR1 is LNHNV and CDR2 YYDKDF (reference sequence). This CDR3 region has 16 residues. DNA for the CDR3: TGTGCCACCAGCAGAGATCCGGGCCTTGAATACTACGAGCAGTACTTC. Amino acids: CATSRDPGLEYYEQYF.

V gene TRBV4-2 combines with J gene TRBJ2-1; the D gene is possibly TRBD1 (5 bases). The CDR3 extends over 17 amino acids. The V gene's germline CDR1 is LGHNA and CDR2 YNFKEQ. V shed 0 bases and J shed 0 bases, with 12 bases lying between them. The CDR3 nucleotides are TGTGCCAGCAGCCAAGAGCCAGTAAGGGGCTCCTACAATGAGCAGTTCTTC. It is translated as CASSQEPVRGSYNEQFF.

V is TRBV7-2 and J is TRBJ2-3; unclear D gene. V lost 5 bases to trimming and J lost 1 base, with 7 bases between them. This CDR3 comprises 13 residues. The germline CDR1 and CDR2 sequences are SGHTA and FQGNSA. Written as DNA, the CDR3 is TGTGCCAGCAGCATACCGGGCACAGATACGCAGTATTTT. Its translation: CASSIPGTDTQYF.